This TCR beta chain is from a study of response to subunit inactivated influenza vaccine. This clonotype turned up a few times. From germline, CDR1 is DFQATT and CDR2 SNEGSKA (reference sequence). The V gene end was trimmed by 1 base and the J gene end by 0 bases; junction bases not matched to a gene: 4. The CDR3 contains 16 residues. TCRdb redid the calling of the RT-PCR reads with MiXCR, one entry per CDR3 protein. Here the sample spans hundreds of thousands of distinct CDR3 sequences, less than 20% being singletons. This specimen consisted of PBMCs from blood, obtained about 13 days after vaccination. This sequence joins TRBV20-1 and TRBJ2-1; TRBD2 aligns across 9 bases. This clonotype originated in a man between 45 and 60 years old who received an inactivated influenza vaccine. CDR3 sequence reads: CSARGSLAGSYNEQFF. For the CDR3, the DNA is TGCAGTGCTAGAGGTTCACTAGCGGGCTCCTACAATGAGCAGTTCTTC.